This record covers a single T cell receptor beta chain. The data were taken from a study of T cell changes during pregnancy in multiple sclerosis. Repertoires were generated with immunoSEQ multiplex PCR, while TCRdb's copy carries only in-frame clones and drops some. The repertoire holds more than 85,000 clones, with about 92% as singletons. The clonotype originates from a female donor with multiple sclerosis, enrolled in a pregnancy study. The specimen comprised peripheral blood, sampled in the second trimester of pregnancy.

The CDR3 loop is CASSLDRDSSLFYGYTF. The CDR3 nucleotides read TGTGCCAGCTCATTAGACCGGGACTCCTCTCTGTTCTATGGCTACACCTTC. The V and J genes are TRBV18 and TRBJ1-2; a possible D gene is TRBD1 (5 bases). Germline V gene sequence: CDR1 KGHSH, CDR2 LQKENI. V was pared by 5 bases and J by 4 bases, with 23 bases between. The CDR3 length is 17 residues. The whole variable domain, remainder taken from reference TRBV18 and TRBJ1-2, is NAGVMQNPRHLVRRRGQEARLRCSPMKGHSHVYWYRQLPEEGLKFMVYLQKENIIDESGMPKERFSAEFPKEGPSILRIQQVVRGDSAAYFCASSLDRDSSLFYGYTFGSGTRLTVV.